The TCR beta chain described here comes from a study of blood T cell repertoires in COVID-19. Study details: T cells, B-cell-depleted T cells, or PBMCs supplied cDNA or gDNA.

Assay used: immunoSEQ multiplex PCR; TCRdb lists only in-frame clones, some missing. The sample lists 240,000 or so clones; about 73% were seen once. Trimming removed 0 bases at V and 4 bases at J, with 17 bases between. CDR3 length equals 17 residues. Germline assignment: CDR1 SGHTS and CDR2 YDEGEE. This clone is a singleton in its sample. V and J are TRBV5-8 and TRBJ2-1; D not certain. The origin of this receptor is a woman over 75 with acute or convalescent COVID-19. Sample: peripheral blood. The CDR3 is CASSLDRKKAPYNEQFF. CDR3 in DNA: TGTGCCAGCAGCTTGGACAGAAAGAAAGCTCCTTACAATGAGCAGTTCTTC.